Each of the 23 T cell receptor beta chains below was sequenced from the same sample in a study of regulatory T cells in long-lasting Graves disease. The TCR beta library used iRepertoire HTBI primers with Arm-PCR amplification of CDR3. TCRdb independently ran MiXCR on the multiplex PCR reads; one entry per CDR3 protein. The data show 580,000 or so distinct CDR3 sequences, more than 15% seen once. Described time point: newly diagnosed GD, antithyroid drugs for less than 3 months. From PBMCs, RNA was extracted and then used to make the TCR library. The data also belong to a second study, concerning T cells in Graves' hyperthyroidism and ophthalmopathy.

The sequences come from peripheral blood mononuclear cells (PBMCs), collected at new diagnosis, from a patient treated with antithyroid drugs. The origin of the receptors is a man between 18 and 35 years old with Graves disease.

The chain employs TRBV10-3 and TRBJ1-5; D unresolved. This CDR3 is 13 amino acids long. V was cut by 7 bases and J by 0 bases, with 7 bases left in between. CDR1 ENHRY and CDR2 SYGVKD come from the germline V gene. CDR3 DNA sequence: TGTGCCATCATGCAGGATAGCAATCAGCCCCAGCATTTT. Translated: CAIMQDSNQPQHF.

V and J are TRBV30 and TRBJ2-7, with 8 bases aligning to TRBD1. The J segment lost 5 bases and the V segment lost 5 bases, leaving 8 bases of the junction unmatched. Germline values: CDR1 GTSNPN, CDR2 SVGIG (reference sequence). This CDR3 region has 13 residues. CDR3 sequence reads: CAWAGQGGNEQYF. CDR3 nucleotides: TGTGCCTGGGCCGGACAGGGAGGTAACGAGCAGTACTTC. Using reference TRBV30 and TRBJ2-7 for the parts outside the CDR3, the full variable domain is SQTIHQWPATLVQPVGSPLSLECTVEGTSNPNLYWYRQAAGRGLQLLFYSVGIGQISSEVPQNLSASRPQDRQFILSSKKLLLSDSGFYLCAWAGQGGNEQYFGPGTRLTVT.

This clonotype was recorded many times. V usage is TRBV28 and J usage is TRBJ1-2; 12 bases are a match to TRBD1. Germline CDR1 and CDR2: MDHEN and SYDVKM. CDR3 length: 19 residues. After removal of 6 bases from V and 2 bases from J, the junction contained 16 bases not matched to a gene. The CDR3 loop is CASSVTGQGALNFNYGYTF. The CDR3 region has the DNA TGTGCCAGCAGCGTTACGGGACAGGGGGCCCTCAATTTCAACTATGGCTACACCTTC.

This chain connects TRBV6-5 to TRBJ2-6; D gene ambiguous. This CDR3 has 15 residues. With 4 bases removed from V and 6 bases from J, the gap between germline ends came to 13 bases. Germline-derived CDR1 and CDR2 are MNHEY and SVGAGI. The CDR3 nucleotides read TGTGCCAGCAGTTGGGGTGGGCTAGAGGCCAACGTCCTGACTTTC. Translation gives CASSWGGLEANVLTF.

The sample holds many counts of this clonotype. The chain has TRBV30 and TRBJ2-1, with a weak D call TRBD2 (6 bases). The CDR3 runs to 13 residues. Trimming pared 7 bases from V and 0 bases from J, leaving 10 bases between. CDR1 is GTSNPN and CDR2 is SVGIG in the germline V gene (reference sequence). CDR3 in DNA: TGTGCCTTTAGCGGCAGCTCCTACAATGAGCAGTTCTTC. Protein: CAFSGSSYNEQFF.

This clonotype was recorded a few times. The chain has TRBV19 and TRBJ2-1; D remains ambiguous. The germline CDR1 and CDR2 sequences are LNHDA and SQIVND (reference sequence). Trimming pared 7 bases from V and 2 bases from J, leaving 9 bases between. CDR3 length equals 13 residues. CDR3 amino acids: CASTQVPYNEQFF. CDR3 nucleotide sequence: TGTGCCAGTACCCAGGTCCCCTACAATGAGCAGTTCTTC.

Notes on this clonotype: This CDR3 fails to terminate in the conserved phenylalanine or tryptophan, so it likely reflects a read error. The chain carries TRBV5-1 and TRBJ1-1; no reliable D call. Looked up from germline, CDR1 is SGHRS and CDR2 is YFSETQ. The ends were cut back, 2 bases at V and 10 bases at J, with 21 bases in the middle. This CDR3 comprises 15 residues. CDR3: CASSFVVQSAVGAFL. Written as DNA, the CDR3 is TGCGCCAGCAGCTTTGTAGTACAGTCGGCTGTGGGAGCTTTCCTT.

This clonotype was detected ten times or more. The chain uses TRBV15 and TRBJ2-7; D may be TRBD1 (6 bases). Looked up from germline, CDR1 is LNHNV and CDR2 is YYDKDF (reference sequence). The CDR3 length is 13 residues. Deletions cut 5 bases from V and 2 bases from J, with 10 bases between. The DNA of the CDR3 is TGTGCCACCAGCCTCCAGGGGCCCTACGAGCAGTACTTC. Translated: CATSLQGPYEQYF.

This clonotype was counted many times. The chain uses TRBV2 and TRBJ2-1; 11 positions agree with TRBD2. The CDR3 is made up of 13 amino acids. V trimming: 6 bases; J trimming: 8 bases; junction bases outside the gene matches: 3. Germline V lookup: CDR1 SNHLY, CDR2 FYNNEI. The CDR3 loop reads CASRATSGDEQFF. As DNA, the CDR3 is TGTGCCAGCAGGGCGACTAGCGGGGATGAGCAGTTCTTC.

A few counts support this clonotype. The CDR3 nucleotides are TGTGCCAGCAGTCCCTCGGGGCAGGCTTCACCCCTCCACTTT. Its translation: CASSPSGQASPLHF. The chain has TRBV6-1 and TRBJ1-6; TRBD1 is a possible D gene (5 bases). V was clipped by 5 bases and J by 9 bases, with 14 bases between them. The CDR3 extends over 14 amino acids. CDR1 is MNHNS and CDR2 is SASEGT in the germline V gene.

This clonotype was seen only a few times. The chain links TRBV10-2 to TRBJ2-7; no clear D. The V end was cut by 8 bases, the J end by 5 bases, with 10 bases between. This CDR3 has 11 residues. Germline V gives CDR1 WSHSY, CDR2 SAAADI. CDR3 sequence: CASGRVDEQYF. The CDR3 nucleotides are TGCGCCAGCGGTCGGGTCGACGAGCAGTACTTC.

V is TRBV28 and J is TRBJ2-2; 7 bases line up with TRBD2. The CDR3 has 15 residues. Germline CDR1 MDHEN, CDR2 SYDVKM. V was clipped by 0 bases and J by 6 bases; unmatched bases: 4. The chain's CDR3 is CASSLWRELPGELFF. The CDR3 nucleotides read TGTGCCAGCAGTTTATGGCGGGAGCTCCCCGGGGAGCTGTTTTTT.

This clonotype was observed many times. The rearrangement joins TRBV5-5 to TRBJ1-1; D remains ambiguous. Germline CDR1 reads SGHKS; CDR2 reads YYEKEE (reference sequence). V was shortened by 4 bases and J by 4 bases, with 14 bases between the two germline ends. The CDR3 has 14 residues. CDR3: CASSVGSRVTEAFF. In nucleotides, the CDR3 is TGTGCCAGCAGCGTCGGCTCGAGAGTCACTGAAGCTTTCTTT.

This clonotype was counted a few times. The rearrangement links TRBV12-3 or TRBV12-4 to TRBJ2-1, with D possibly matching TRBD2 (5 bases). The CDR3 loop spans 12 amino acids. The V gene lost 4 bases and the J gene lost 8 bases, with 9 bases spanning the gap. In nucleotides, the CDR3 is TGTGCCAGCAGTTGGGAGCTTCATGAGCAGTTCTTC. Translating it yields CASSWELHEQFF.

This clonotype was found many times. The gene calls are TRBV7-9 and TRBJ2-3, with D maybe TRBD1 (6 bases). The CDR3 sequence is 13 residues long. The germline V gene has CDR1 SEHNR and CDR2 FQNEAQ (reference sequence). V was clipped by 9 bases and J by 6 bases, with 16 bases between them. CDR3 region: CASRDTGSDTQYF. Written as DNA, the CDR3 is TGTGCCAGTCGGGACACCGGTTCCGATACGCAGTATTTT.

This clonotype was seen repeatedly, ten times or more. J is TRBJ1-4 and V is TRBV7-9; the D gene is possibly TRBD1 (6 bases). This CDR3 contains 13 residues. The ends were cut back, 3 bases at V and 8 bases at J, with 10 bases in the middle. The V gene's germline CDR1 is SEHNR and CDR2 FQNEAQ (reference sequence). This chain's CDR3 is CASSFQTGEKLFF. DNA of the CDR3: TGTGCCAGCAGCTTCCAGACAGGCGAAAAACTGTTTTTT.

The chain is built from TRBV20-1 and TRBJ2-5; TRBD2 aligns across 12 bases. The DNA end is more similar to TRBJ2-1, so the J call may be wrong. Germline-derived CDR1 and CDR2 are DFQATT and SNEGSKA (reference sequence). The CDR3 is 13 residues long. The chain's CDR3 is CTSGLAGINEQFF. The CDR3 nucleotides read TGCACCTCCGGACTAGCGGGAATCAATGAGCAGTTCTTC.

In this sample, this clonotype turned up many times. CDR3 in amino acids: CASGLGTVQGYTF. The CDR3 nucleotides are TGTGCTAGTGGTTTAGGGACAGTTCAGGGCTACACCTTC. V usage is TRBV12-5 and J usage is TRBJ1-2, with 7 bases aligning to TRBD1. V was clipped by 3 bases and J by 8 bases; unmatched bases: 6. This CDR3 comprises 13 residues. CDR1 is LGHNT, CDR2 FRNRAP, per germline.

This chain links TRBV2 with TRBJ2-5; either TRBD1 or TRBD2 may fit D (6 bases each). Trimming pared 6 bases from V and 5 bases from J, leaving 10 bases between. This CDR3 has 12 residues. Looked up from germline, CDR1 is SNHLY and CDR2 is FYNNEI. The CDR3 DNA is TGTGCCAGCAGAGGGGGGCGCGAGACCCAGTACTTC. Residues: CASRGGRETQYF.

The chain recombines TRBV6-2 or TRBV6-3 with TRBJ1-5; no clear D gene. Trimming left V 5 bases short and J 5 bases short, with 10 bases between. The CDR3 spans 13 residues. Germline-derived CDR1 and CDR2 are MNHEY and SVGEGT. In nucleotides, the CDR3 is TGTGCCAGCAGTGACTTCTTAGATCAGCCCCAGCATTTT. Translating gives CASSDFLDQPQHF.

This clonotype was seen repeatedly, ten times or more. In DNA form, the CDR3 reads TGTGCCAGCACTTCCGTCTCCTACGAGCAGTACTTC. Its protein is CASTSVSYEQYF. V usage is TRBV2 and J usage is TRBJ2-7; D is uncertain. This CDR3 comprises 12 residues. The germline CDR1 and CDR2 sequences are SNHLY and FYNNEI. Deletions cut 7 bases from V and 0 bases from J, with 7 bases between. Supplemented by reference TRBV2 and TRBJ2-7, the full variable domain reads EPEVTQTPSHQVTQMGQEVILRCVPISNHLYFYWYRQILGQKVEFLVSFYNNEISEKSEIFDDQFSVERPDGSNFTLKIRSTKLEDSAMYFCASTSVSYEQYFGPGTRLTVT.

This clonotype has a count of ten or more. The CDR3 bases are TGTGCCAGCATGTGGACTGGGATTGGGCATGGCTACACCTTC. This gives the protein CASMWTGIGHGYTF. This chain uses TRBV28 with TRBJ1-2; D not resolved. V dropped 7 bases and J dropped 6 bases, with 18 bases sitting between them. The CDR3 covers 14 residues. Per the germline V gene, CDR1 is MDHEN and CDR2 is SYDVKM.

This clonotype came up many times. The chain uses TRBV12-3 or TRBV12-4 and TRBJ2-7, with D unclear. The CDR3 loop spans 13 amino acids. With 0 bases removed from V and 5 bases from J, the gap between germline ends came to 8 bases. Here the CDR3 reads CASSLAPVNEQYF. DNA of the CDR3: TGTGCCAGCAGTTTAGCGCCCGTAAACGAGCAGTACTTC.